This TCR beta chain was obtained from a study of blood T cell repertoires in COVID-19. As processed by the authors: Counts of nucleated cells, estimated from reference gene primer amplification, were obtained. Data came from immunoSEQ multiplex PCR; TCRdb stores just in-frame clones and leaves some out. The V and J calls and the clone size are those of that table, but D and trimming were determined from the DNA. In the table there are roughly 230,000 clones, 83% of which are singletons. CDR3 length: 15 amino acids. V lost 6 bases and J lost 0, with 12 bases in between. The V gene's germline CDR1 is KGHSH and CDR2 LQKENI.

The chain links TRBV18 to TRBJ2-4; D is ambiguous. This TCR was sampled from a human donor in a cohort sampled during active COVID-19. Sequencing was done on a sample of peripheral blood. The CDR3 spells CASSPDIVAKNIQYF. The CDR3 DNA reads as TGTGCCAGCTCCCCCGACATAGTAGCCAAAAACATTCAGTACTTC.